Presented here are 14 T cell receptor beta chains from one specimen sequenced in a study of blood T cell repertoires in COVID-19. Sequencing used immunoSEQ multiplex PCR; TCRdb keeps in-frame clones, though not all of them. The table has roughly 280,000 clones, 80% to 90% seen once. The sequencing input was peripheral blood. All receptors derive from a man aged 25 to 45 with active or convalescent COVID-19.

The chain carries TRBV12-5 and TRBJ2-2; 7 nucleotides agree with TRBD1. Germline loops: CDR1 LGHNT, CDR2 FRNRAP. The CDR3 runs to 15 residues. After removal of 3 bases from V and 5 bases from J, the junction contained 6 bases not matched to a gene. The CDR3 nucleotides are TGTGCTAGTGGTTTCACAGGGGTAGGAACCGGGGAGCTGTTTTTT. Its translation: CASGFTGVGTGELFF.

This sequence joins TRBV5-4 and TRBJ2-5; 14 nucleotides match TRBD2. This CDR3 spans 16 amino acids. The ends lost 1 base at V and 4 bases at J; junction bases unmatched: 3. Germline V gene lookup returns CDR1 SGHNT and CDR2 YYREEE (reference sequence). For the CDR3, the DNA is TGTGCCAGCAGCTTGACTGGGACTAGCGGGGGAGAGACCCAGTACTTC. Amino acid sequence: CASSLTGTSGGETQYF.

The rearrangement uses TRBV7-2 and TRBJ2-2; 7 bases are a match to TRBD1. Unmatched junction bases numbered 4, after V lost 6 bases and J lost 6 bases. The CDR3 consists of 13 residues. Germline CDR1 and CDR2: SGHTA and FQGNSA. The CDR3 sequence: CASREQGPGELFF. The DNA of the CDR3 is TGTGCCAGCAGGGAACAGGGGCCCGGGGAGCTGTTTTTT.

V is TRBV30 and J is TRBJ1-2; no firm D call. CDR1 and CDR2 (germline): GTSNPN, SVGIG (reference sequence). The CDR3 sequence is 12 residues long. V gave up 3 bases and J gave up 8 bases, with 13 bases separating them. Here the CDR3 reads CAWSALSVGYTF. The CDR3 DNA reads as TGTGCCTGGAGCGCCCTTTCGGTAGGCTACACCTTC. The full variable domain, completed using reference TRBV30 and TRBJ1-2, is SQTIHQWPATLVQPVGSPLSLECTVEGTSNPNLYWYRQAAGRGLQLLFYSVGIGQISSEVPQNLSASRPQDRQFILSSKKLLLSDSGFYLCAWSALSVGYTFGSGTRLTVV.

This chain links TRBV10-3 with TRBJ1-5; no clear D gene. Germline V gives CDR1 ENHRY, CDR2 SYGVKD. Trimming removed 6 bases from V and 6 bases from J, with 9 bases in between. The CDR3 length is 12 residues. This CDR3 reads CAISMTGQPQHF. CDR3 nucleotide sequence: TGTGCCATCAGCATGACGGGTCAGCCCCAGCATTTT.

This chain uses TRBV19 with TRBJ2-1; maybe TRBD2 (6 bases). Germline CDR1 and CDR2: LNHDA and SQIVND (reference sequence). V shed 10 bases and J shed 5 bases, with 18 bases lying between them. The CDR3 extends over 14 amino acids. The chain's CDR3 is CATRTLGTHNEQFF. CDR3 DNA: TGTGCCACCCGCACGCTGGGGACTCACAATGAGCAGTTCTTC.

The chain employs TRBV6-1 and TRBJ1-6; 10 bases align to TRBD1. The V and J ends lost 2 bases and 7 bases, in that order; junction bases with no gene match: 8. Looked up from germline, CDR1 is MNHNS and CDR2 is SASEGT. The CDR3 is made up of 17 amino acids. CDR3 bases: TGTGCCAGCAGTGAAAGGACAGGGGGGTTTGGGAATTCACCCCTCCACTTT. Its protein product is CASSERTGGFGNSPLHF.

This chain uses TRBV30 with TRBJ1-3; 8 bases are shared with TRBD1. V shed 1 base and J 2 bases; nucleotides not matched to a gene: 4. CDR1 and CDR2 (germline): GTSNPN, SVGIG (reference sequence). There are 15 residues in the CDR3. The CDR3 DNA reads TGTGCCTGGAGTGCCATCAGGGGGCCTGGAAACACCATATATTTT. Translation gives CAWSAIRGPGNTIYF. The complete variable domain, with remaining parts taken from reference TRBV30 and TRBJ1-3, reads SQTIHQWPATLVQPVGSPLSLECTVEGTSNPNLYWYRQAAGRGLQLLFYSVGIGQISSEVPQNLSASRPQDRQFILSSKKLLLSDSGFYLCAWSAIRGPGNTIYFGEGSWLTVV.

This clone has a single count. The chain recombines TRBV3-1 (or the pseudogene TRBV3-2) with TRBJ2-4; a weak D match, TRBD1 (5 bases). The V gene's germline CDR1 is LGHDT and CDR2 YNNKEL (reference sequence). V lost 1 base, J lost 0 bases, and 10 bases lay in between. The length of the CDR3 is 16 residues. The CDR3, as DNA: TGTGCCAGCAGCCAAGGGGGCCAACTAGCCAAAAACATTCAGTACTTC. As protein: CASSQGGQLAKNIQYF.

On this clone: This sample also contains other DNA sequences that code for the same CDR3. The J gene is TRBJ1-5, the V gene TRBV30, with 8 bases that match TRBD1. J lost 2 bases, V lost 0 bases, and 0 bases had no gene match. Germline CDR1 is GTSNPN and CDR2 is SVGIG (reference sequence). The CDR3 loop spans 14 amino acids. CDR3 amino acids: CAWSVGQGNQPQHF. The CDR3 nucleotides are TGTGCCTGGAGTGTGGGACAGGGCAATCAGCCCCAGCATTTT.

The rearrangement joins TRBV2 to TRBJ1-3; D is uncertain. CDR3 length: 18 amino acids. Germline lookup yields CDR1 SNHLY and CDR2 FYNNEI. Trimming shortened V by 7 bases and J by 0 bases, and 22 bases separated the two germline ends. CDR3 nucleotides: TGTGCCAGCACTTGGGCTTATTCCCCAATCAGCTCTGGAAACACCATATATTTT. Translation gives CASTWAYSPISSGNTIYF.

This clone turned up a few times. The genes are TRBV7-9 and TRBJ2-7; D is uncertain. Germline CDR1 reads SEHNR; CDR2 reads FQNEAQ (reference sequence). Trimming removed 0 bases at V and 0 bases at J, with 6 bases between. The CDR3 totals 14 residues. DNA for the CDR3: TGTGCCAGCAGCTTAGCGGTACTCTCCTACGAGCAGTACTTC. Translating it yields CASSLAVLSYEQYF.

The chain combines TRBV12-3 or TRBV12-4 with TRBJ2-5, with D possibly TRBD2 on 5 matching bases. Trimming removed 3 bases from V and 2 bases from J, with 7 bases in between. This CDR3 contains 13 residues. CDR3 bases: TGTGCCAGCAGTTTCGGGATTCAAGAGACCCAGTACTTC. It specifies CASSFGIQETQYF.

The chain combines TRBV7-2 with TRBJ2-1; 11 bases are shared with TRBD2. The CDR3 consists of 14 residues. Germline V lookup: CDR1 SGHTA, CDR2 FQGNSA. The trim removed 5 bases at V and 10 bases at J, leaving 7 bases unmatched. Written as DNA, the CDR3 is TGTGCCAGCAGCAATAGCGGGGGGGCGAGGGAGCAGTTCTTC. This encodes CASSNSGGAREQFF.